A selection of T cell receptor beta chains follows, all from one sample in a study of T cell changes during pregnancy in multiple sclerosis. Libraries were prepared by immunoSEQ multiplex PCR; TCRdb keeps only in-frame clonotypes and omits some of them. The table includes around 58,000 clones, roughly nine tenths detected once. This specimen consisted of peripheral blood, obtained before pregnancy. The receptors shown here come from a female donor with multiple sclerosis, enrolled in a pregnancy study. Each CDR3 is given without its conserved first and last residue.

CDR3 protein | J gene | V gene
ASSRPGGRVSEQY | TRBJ2-7 | TRBV27
ASTKDRAIYEQY | TRBJ2-7 | TRBV7-9
ASSLIIPTGGRGGSRYT | TRBJ1-2 | TRBV5-1
ASSQEGRRQADTQY | TRBJ2-3 | TRBV4-3
AAQGVSGNTIY | TRBJ1-3 | TRBV30
ASSSNRLAGPSGDEQF | TRBJ2-1 | TRBV7-2
ASSIENRGTRYSNQPQH | TRBJ1-5 | TRBV19
ASSETGPEQY | TRBJ2-7 | TRBV7-9
ASSRHRDRGLGSPLH | TRBJ1-6 | TRBV4-3
ASSLVGPYTYEQY | TRBJ2-7 | TRBV7-8
ASSLEGAGQPQH | TRBJ1-5 | TRBV7-2
ATAPGGEKLF | TRBJ1-4 | TRBV10-3
ASSFTGTQY | TRBJ2-3 | TRBV6-1
ASSALAGARNEQF | TRBJ2-1 | TRBV9
ASSVTSGADTQY | TRBJ2-3 | TRBV6-4
ASSVGPGLAGGEQF | TRBJ2-1 | TRBV9
ASSLEVGRRAYNEQF | TRBJ2-1 | TRBV5-5
ALLWGQVTSGNTIY | TRBJ1-3 | TRBV30